Given below is one T cell receptor (beta chain) in context. To make TCR beta libraries, researchers used iRepertoire HTBI primers and Arm-PCR of CDR3 regions. One entry per CDR3 protein results from TCRdb running MiXCR on the multiplex PCR reads. Among over 450,000 distinct CDR3 sequences, about 11% were seen once, and the ten largest hold 7.5% to 9%. The data were taken from a study of regulatory T cells in long-lasting Graves disease. Looking at the study overall: For a period under 3 months, newly diagnosed Graves' patients had taken antithyroid drugs.

Time point specified: newly diagnosed GD, antithyroid drugs for less than 3 months. The TCR library was prepared using RNA isolated from PBMCs. EDTA tubes received around 9 milliliters of drawn peripheral blood. The germline gives CDR1 DFQATT, CDR2 SNEGSKA (reference sequence). Trimming shortened V by 0 bases and J by 0 bases, and 12 bases separated the two germline ends. CDR3 size: 17 residues. These sequences were also reported in another study, on T cells in Graves' hyperthyroidism and ophthalmopathy.

V and J are TRBV20-1 and TRBJ1-6; D ambiguous. The TCR was taken from a woman younger than 45 with Graves disease. The specimen comprised peripheral blood mononuclear cells (PBMCs), sampled at new diagnosis, from a patient treated with antithyroid drugs. The DNA for the CDR3 is TGCAGTGCTAGAGACGGATTTTTAAACTCCTATAATTCACCCCTCCACTTT. It translates to CSARDGFLNSYNSPLHF.